Presented here are 19 T cell receptor beta chains from one specimen sequenced in a study of identical twins. TCRdb independently ran MiXCR on the 5' RACE reads; one entry per CDR3 protein. The sample includes 420,000 or so distinct CDR3 sequences, approximately 17% of them seen just once. Material: naive T cells sorted from blood. The receptors come from a man in his forties or fifties in good health.

In regard to this clonotype: At one of its ends the junction is not consistent with the germline gene, which may arise from a read error. V usage is TRBV15 and J usage is TRBJ2-2, with unresolved D. Germline lookup yields CDR1 LNHNV and CDR2 YYDKDF (reference sequence). The CDR3 is 13 residues long. This CDR3 is CAPSFGNTGELFF. The CDR3 nucleotides are TGTGCCCCCAGCTTCGGCAACACCGGGGAGCTGTTTTTT.

In its sample, this clonotype was seen a few times. The rearrangement links TRBV5-6 to TRBJ2-1; 10 bases are shared with TRBD2. CDR1 and CDR2 (germline): SGHDT, YYEEEE. V dropped 7 bases and J dropped 8; count of bases not matched to a gene: 12. CDR3 length: 15 residues. CDR3 DNA: TGTGCCAGCGGAGACCAGACTAGCGGGCCCTATGAGCAGTTCTTC. Protein: CASGDQTSGPYEQFF.

This clonotype has at least ten counts. The CDR3 here is CASSQEGDLGTDTQYF. The CDR3 nucleotides are TGCGCCAGCAGCCAAGAAGGGGACTTGGGCACAGATACGCAGTATTTT. V and J are TRBV4-3 and TRBJ2-3, with D tentatively TRBD2 (6 bases). The V and J ends lost 0 bases and 1 base respectively, with 11 bases between them. CDR1 LGHNA and CDR2 YSLEER come from the germline V gene. This CDR3 comprises 16 residues.

The gene calls are TRBV20-1 and TRBJ1-3, with no clear D. The germline V gene encodes CDR1 DFQATT and CDR2 SNEGSKA (reference sequence). The V end was cut by 1 base, the J end by 4 bases, with 11 bases between. The CDR3 loop spans 14 amino acids. DNA of the CDR3: TGCAGTGCTAGAGTTATGGGGTTGGGAAACACCATATATTTT. This gives the protein CSARVMGLGNTIYF.

This clonotype was counted at least ten times. This chain links TRBV12-3 or TRBV12-4 with TRBJ2-5; D possibly matches TRBD1 or TRBD2 (5 bases each). The CDR3 totals 12 residues. V was shortened by 6 bases and J by 3 bases, with 8 bases between the two germline ends. In nucleotides, the CDR3 is TGTGCCAGCAGAGAGGGGAAAGAGACCCAGTACTTC. As protein: CASREGKETQYF.

V usage is TRBV5-1 and J usage is TRBJ2-7; 8 nucleotides agree with TRBD2. The CDR3 is 15 amino acids. After removal of 4 bases from V and 2 bases from J, the junction contained 8 bases not matched to a gene. Germline CDR1 and CDR2: SGHRS and YFSETQ. The CDR3 bases are TGCGCCAGCAGCCTCACCGGGCGGGGGGCCTACGAGCAGTACTTC. It yields the protein CASSLTGRGAYEQYF.

This clonotype was seen ten or more times. V and J are TRBV6-5 and TRBJ2-1; 9 nucleotides line up with TRBD2. Trimming removed 7 bases from V and 6 bases from J; junction bases left unmatched: 13. CDR1 MNHEY and CDR2 SVGAGI come from the germline V gene. The CDR3 runs to 16 residues. As DNA, the CDR3 is TGTGCCAGCATTCTCTCACTCGTGACTAGCGGCAATGAGCAGTTCTTC. Its translation is CASILSLVTSGNEQFF.

This clonotype appeared many times. The rearrangement uses TRBV5-1 and TRBJ1-2, with TRBD1 identical over 10 bases. Germline lookup yields CDR1 SGHRS and CDR2 YFSETQ. This CDR3 contains 15 residues. V was pared by 4 bases and J by 2 bases, with 5 bases of the junction left unmatched. This CDR3 is CASSRGQGGNYGYTF. CDR3 sequence (DNA): TGCGCCAGCAGCCGCGGACAGGGGGGAAACTATGGCTACACCTTC.

This chain uses TRBV20-1 with TRBJ2-7, with 7 bases lining up with TRBD2. Germline CDR1 reads DFQATT; CDR2 reads SNEGSKA (reference sequence). The CDR3 is 18 residues long. V shed 4 bases, J shed 0 bases, and the junction held 18 bases outside the gene matches. The CDR3 here is CSAMMGGPQRTPSYEQYF. The CDR3 DNA sequence: TGCAGTGCTATGATGGGAGGGCCGCAGCGGACCCCCTCCTACGAGCAGTACTTC.

The J gene is TRBJ2-7, the V gene TRBV5-8, with D perhaps being TRBD1 or TRBD2 (5 bases each). The CDR3 contains 14 residues. Germline-derived CDR1 and CDR2 are SGHTS and YDEGEE. Between the trimmed V and J ends, which lost 4 bases and 5 bases, there was a span of 16 bases. The CDR3 DNA is TGTGCCAGCAGCGACCGGGACCCCGCCCACGAGCAGTACTTC. Protein product: CASSDRDPAHEQYF.

This clonotype came up a few times. The gene calls are TRBV20-1 and TRBJ2-5, with 10 nucleotides matching TRBD2. Germline trimming cut 6 bases from V and 5 bases from J; bases unmatched to any gene: 9. The CDR3 totals 14 residues. Germline V gene lookup returns CDR1 DFQATT and CDR2 SNEGSKA (reference sequence). The CDR3 DNA sequence: TGCAGTGCCGTCCAGGGTAGCGGGGGGGAGACCCAGTACTTC. This sequence encodes CSAVQGSGGETQYF.

This clonotype came up a few times. The chain has TRBV29-1 and TRBJ2-2; the D gene could be TRBD1 or TRBD2 (5 bases each). The CDR3 runs 15 residues. The V end lost 3 bases, the J end lost 4 bases, and 15 bases lay between the germline ends. Germline values: CDR1 SQVTM, CDR2 ANQGSEA. This chain's CDR3 is CSVERGQERTGELFF. The CDR3 bases are TGCAGCGTTGAGAGGGGCCAGGAACGCACCGGGGAGCTGTTTTTT.

This chain links TRBV5-8 with TRBJ2-7, with D perhaps matching TRBD1 or TRBD2 (5 bases each). The V gene's germline CDR1 is SGHTS and CDR2 YDEGEE. Trimming cost V 2 bases and J 7 bases, with 7 bases left between them. This CDR3 is built from 11 residues. The CDR3 DNA reads as TGTGCCAGCAGCTTAGGGGAGGAGCAGTACTTC. It yields the protein CASSLGEEQYF.

The chain carries TRBV25-1 and TRBJ2-1; D uncertain. CDR3 length: 12 residues. From germline, CDR1 is MGHDK and CDR2 SYGVNS. Deletions cut 6 bases from V and 5 bases from J, with 8 bases between. CDR3 region: CASRYGNNEQFF. The CDR3 DNA reads as TGTGCCAGCAGGTATGGGAACAATGAGCAGTTCTTC.

The genes are TRBV6-1 and TRBJ1-2; TRBD1 matches 10 bases. This CDR3 is built from 17 residues. The ends lost 7 bases at V and 5 bases at J; junction bases unmatched: 16. Germline V lookup: CDR1 MNHNS, CDR2 SASEGT. CDR3 in DNA: TGTGCCAGCAAGGGGGGACAGGGGATTTCTTCCCTTTATGGCTACACCTTC. Its translation is CASKGGQGISSLYGYTF.

The chain joins TRBV12-3 or TRBV12-4 to TRBJ2-2, with 9 bases fitting TRBD2. V shed 6 bases, J shed 6 bases, and the junction held 8 bases outside the gene matches. The CDR3 has 15 residues. CDR3 loop: CASRLLLAGAGELFF. The CDR3 nucleotides are TGTGCCAGCAGACTACTACTAGCGGGTGCCGGGGAGCTGTTTTTT.

For this clonotype: A much larger clone is a single base away; this may be a read error. The DNA for the CDR3 is TGTGCCAGCAGTTCCCCCTTAGCCAAAAGCATTCAGTACTTC. Residues: CASSSPLAKSIQYF. This chain links TRBV6-5 with TRBJ2-4; D is uncertain. In germline, CDR1 is MNHEY, CDR2 SVGAGI. The CDR3 spans 14 residues.

This clonotype was seen at least ten times. The V call is TRBV5-1, the J call TRBJ2-5, with D perhaps being TRBD1 or TRBD2 (6 bases each). Deletions cut 4 bases from V and 5 bases from J, with 12 bases between. Germline V gene sequence: CDR1 SGHRS, CDR2 YFSETQ. The CDR3 runs 13 residues. CDR3 nucleotides: TGCGCCAGCAGCCGTCCCGGGGGCGAGACCCAGTACTTC. Translated: CASSRPGGETQYF.

The rearrangement uses TRBV27 and TRBJ2-1; TRBD1 matches at 8 bases. The germline gives CDR1 MNHEY, CDR2 SMNVEV (reference sequence). The CDR3 totals 16 residues. Trimming at V came to 7 bases and at J to 2 bases, leaving 10 bases not matched to a gene. The CDR3 DNA is TGTGCCAGCACCAATGAACAGGGGGGACCCTACAATGAGCAGTTCTTC. Translating it yields CASTNEQGGPYNEQFF.